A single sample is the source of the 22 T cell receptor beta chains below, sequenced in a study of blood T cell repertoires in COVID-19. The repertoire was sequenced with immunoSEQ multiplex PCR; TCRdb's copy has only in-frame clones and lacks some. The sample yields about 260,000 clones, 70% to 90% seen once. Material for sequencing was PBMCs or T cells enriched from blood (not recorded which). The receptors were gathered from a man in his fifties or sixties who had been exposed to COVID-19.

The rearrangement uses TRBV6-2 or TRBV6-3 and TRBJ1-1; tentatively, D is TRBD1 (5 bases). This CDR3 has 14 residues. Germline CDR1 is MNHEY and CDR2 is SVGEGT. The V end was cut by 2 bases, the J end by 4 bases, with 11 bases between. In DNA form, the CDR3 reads TGTGCCAGCAGTTACAGGGGAAGGACCACTGAAGCTTTCTTT. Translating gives CASSYRGRTTEAFF.

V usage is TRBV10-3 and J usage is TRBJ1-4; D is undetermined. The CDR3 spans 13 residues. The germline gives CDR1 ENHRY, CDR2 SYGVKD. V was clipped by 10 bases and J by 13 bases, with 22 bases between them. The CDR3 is CATSGSGFTLLFF. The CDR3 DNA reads TGTGCCACCTCGGGGTCTGGTTTCACATTACTGTTTTTT.

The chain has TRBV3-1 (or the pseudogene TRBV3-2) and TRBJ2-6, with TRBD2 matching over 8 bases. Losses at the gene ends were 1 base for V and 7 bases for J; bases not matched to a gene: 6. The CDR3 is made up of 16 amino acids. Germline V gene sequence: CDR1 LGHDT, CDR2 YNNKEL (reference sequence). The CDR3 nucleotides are TGTGCCAGCAGCCAAGTTGCCGGGAGGGGAGCCAACGTCCTGACTTTC. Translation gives CASSQVAGRGANVLTF.

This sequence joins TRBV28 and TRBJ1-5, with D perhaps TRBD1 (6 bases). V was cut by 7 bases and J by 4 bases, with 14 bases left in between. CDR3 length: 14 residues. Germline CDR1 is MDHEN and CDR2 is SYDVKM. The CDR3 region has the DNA TGTGCCAGCATAAGGCAGGGGCGGAATCAGCCCCAGCATTTT. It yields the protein CASIRQGRNQPQHF.

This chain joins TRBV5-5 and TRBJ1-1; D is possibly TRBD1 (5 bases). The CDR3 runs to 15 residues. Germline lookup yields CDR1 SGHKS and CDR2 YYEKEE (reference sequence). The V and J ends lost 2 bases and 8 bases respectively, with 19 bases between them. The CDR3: CASSFIGGADSEAFF. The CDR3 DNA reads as TGTGCCAGCAGCTTTATTGGAGGGGCGGACTCCGAAGCTTTCTTT.

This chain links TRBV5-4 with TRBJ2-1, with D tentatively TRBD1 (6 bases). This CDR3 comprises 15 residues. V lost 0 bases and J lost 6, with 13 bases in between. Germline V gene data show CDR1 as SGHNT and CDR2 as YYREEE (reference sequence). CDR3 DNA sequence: TGTGCCAGCAGCTTGGTGCCAGGGGCGGCCAATGAGCAGTTCTTC. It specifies CASSLVPGAANEQFF.

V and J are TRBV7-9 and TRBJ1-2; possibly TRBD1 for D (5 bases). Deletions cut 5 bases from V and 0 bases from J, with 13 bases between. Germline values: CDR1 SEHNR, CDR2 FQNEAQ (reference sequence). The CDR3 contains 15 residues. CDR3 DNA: TGTGCCAGCAGCCTGCAGGGTCCAGCTAACTATGGCTACACCTTC. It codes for CASSLQGPANYGYTF. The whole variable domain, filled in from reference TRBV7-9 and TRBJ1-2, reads DTGVSQNPRHKITKRGQNVTFRCDPISEHNRLYWYRQTLGQGPEFLTYFQNEAQLEKSRLLSDRFSAERPKGSFSTLEIQRTEQGDSAMYLCASSLQGPANYGYTFGSGTRLTVV.

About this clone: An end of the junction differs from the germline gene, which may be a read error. The DNA for the CDR3 is TGCAGCGTTGATGGGTACCCGGGACAGTCTTTT. Its translation is CSVDGYPGQSF. V gene TRBV29-1 combines with J gene TRBJ1-4; 7 positions match TRBD1. Looked up from germline, CDR1 is SQVTM and CDR2 is ANQGSEA. CDR3 length equals 11 residues.

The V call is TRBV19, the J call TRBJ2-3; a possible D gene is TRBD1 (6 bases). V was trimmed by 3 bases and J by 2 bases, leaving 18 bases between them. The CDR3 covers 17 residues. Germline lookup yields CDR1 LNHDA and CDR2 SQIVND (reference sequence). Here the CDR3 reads CASSINPQGSYTDTQYF. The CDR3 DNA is TGTGCCAGTAGTATCAATCCCCAGGGGTCCTACACAGATACGCAGTATTTT.

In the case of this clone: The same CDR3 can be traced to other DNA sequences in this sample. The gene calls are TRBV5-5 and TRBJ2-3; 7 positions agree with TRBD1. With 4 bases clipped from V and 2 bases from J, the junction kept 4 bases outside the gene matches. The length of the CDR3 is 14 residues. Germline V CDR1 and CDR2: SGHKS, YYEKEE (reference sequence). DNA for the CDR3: TGTGCCAGCAGCCTACAGGGGTTCACAGATACGCAGTATTTT. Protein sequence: CASSLQGFTDTQYF.

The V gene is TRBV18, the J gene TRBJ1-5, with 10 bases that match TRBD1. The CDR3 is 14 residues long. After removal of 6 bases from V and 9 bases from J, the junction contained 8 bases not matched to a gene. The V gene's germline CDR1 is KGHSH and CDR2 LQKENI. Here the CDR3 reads CASSRDRGLAPQHF. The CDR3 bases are TGTGCCAGCTCCCGGGACAGGGGCCTTGCGCCCCAGCATTTT.

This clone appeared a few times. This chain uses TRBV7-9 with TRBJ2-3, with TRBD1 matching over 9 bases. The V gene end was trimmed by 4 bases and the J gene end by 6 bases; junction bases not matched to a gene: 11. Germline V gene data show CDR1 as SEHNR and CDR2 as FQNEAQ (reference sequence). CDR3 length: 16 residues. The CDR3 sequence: CASSWYGTGSRDTQYF. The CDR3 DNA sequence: TGTGCCAGCAGCTGGTACGGGACAGGGAGTAGGGATACGCAGTATTTT.

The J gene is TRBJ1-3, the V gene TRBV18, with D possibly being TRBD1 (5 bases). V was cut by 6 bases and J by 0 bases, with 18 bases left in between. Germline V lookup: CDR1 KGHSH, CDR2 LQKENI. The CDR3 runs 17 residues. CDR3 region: CASSPLGDPYSGNTIYF. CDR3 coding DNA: TGTGCCAGCTCTCCTCTAGGGGATCCCTACTCTGGAAACACCATATATTTT.

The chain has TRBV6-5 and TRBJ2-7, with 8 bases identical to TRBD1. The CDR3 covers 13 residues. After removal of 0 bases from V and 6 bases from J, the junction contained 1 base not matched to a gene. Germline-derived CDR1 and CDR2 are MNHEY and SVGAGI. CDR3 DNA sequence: TGTGCCAGCAGTTACTCGACAGGGGTCGAGCAGTACTTC. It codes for CASSYSTGVEQYF.

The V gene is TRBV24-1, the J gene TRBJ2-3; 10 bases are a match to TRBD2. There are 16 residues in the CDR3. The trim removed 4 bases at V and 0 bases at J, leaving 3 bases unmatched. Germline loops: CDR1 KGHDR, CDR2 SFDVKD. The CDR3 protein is CATSELAGTSTDTQYF. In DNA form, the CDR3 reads TGTGCCACCAGTGAACTAGCGGGGACTAGCACAGATACGCAGTATTTT.

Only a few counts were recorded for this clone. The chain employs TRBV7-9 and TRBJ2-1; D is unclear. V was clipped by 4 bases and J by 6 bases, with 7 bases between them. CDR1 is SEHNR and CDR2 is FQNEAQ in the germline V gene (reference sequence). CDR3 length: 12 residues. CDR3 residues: CASSYTLNEQFF. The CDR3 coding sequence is TGTGCCAGCAGCTACACGCTCAATGAGCAGTTCTTC.

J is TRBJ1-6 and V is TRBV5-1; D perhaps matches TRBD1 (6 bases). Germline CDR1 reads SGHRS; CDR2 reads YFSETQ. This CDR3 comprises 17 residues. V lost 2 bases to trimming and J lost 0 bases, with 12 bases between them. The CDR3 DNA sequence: TGCGCCAGCAGCTTCGGACAGCCCAACTCCTATAATTCACCCCTCCACTTT. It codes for CASSFGQPNSYNSPLHF.

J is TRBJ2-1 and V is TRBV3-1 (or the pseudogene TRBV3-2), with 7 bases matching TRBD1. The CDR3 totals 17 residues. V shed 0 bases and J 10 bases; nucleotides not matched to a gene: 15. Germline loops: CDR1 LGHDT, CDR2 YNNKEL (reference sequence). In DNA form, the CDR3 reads TGTGCCAGCAGCCAAGATGCCCGGACAGGTCTCCGAGTAGAGCAGTTCTTC. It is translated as CASSQDARTGLRVEQFF.

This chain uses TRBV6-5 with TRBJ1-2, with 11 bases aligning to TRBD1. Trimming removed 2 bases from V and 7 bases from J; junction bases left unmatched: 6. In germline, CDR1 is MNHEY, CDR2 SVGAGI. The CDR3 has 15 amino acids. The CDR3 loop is CASSYGTGTGGGYTF. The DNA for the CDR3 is TGTGCCAGCAGTTACGGAACCGGGACAGGGGGTGGCTACACCTTC.

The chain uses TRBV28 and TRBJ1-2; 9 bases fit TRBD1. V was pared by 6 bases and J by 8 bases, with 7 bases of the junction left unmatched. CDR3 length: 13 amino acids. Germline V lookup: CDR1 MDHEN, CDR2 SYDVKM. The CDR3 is CASSGDRARGYTF. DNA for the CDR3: TGTGCCAGCAGCGGGGACAGGGCGCGGGGCTACACCTTC.

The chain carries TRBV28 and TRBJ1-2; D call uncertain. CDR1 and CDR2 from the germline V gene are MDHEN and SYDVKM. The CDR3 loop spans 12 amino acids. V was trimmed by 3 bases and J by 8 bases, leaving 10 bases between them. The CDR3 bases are TGTGCCAGCAGTTTGGAGTCTAGGGGCTACACCTTC. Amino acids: CASSLESRGYTF.

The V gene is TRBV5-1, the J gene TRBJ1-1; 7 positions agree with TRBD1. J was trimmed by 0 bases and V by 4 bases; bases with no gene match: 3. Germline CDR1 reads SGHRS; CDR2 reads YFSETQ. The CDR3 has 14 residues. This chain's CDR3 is CASSGGQLNTEAFF. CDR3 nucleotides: TGCGCCAGCAGCGGGGGACAGTTGAACACTGAAGCTTTCTTT.